Below are 2 T cell receptor beta chains sequenced from a single sample in a study of T cells in localized non-small cell lung cancer. Assay: immunoSEQ multiplex PCR; the TCRdb copy retains only in-frame clones and omits some. The table records about 74,000 clones, approximately 88% of them present only once. Sample: peripheral blood, taken before any cancer treatment. These receptors all stem from a female donor over 55 with stage I lung adenocarcinoma.

The chain couples TRBV28 to TRBJ2-7, with 7 bases lining up with TRBD2. This CDR3 is 16 amino acids long. After removal of 7 bases from V and 2 bases from J, the junction contained 14 bases not matched to a gene. Germline CDR1 MDHEN, CDR2 SYDVKM. CDR3 DNA: TGTGCCAGCAACCCCGGGGGACTACCCCGAACCTACGAGCAGTACTTC. It translates to CASNPGGLPRTYEQYF.

The chain couples TRBV7-2 to TRBJ1-6, with a possible D match to TRBD1 (6 bases). The germline gives CDR1 SGHTA, CDR2 FQGNSA. The CDR3 consists of 17 residues. V was clipped by 5 bases and J by 5 bases, with 19 bases between them. The CDR3 is CASSRFWGASNNSPLHF. The DNA of the CDR3 is TGTGCCAGCAGCCGGTTTTGGGGGGCTTCAAATAATTCACCCCTCCACTTT. Variable domain in full (rest from reference TRBV7-2 and TRBJ1-6): GAGVSQSPSNKVTEKGKDVELRCDPISGHTALYWYRQSLGQGLEFLIYFQGNSAPDKSGLPSDRFSAERTGGSVSTLTIQRTQQEDSAVYLCASSRFWGASNNSPLHFGNGTRLTVT.